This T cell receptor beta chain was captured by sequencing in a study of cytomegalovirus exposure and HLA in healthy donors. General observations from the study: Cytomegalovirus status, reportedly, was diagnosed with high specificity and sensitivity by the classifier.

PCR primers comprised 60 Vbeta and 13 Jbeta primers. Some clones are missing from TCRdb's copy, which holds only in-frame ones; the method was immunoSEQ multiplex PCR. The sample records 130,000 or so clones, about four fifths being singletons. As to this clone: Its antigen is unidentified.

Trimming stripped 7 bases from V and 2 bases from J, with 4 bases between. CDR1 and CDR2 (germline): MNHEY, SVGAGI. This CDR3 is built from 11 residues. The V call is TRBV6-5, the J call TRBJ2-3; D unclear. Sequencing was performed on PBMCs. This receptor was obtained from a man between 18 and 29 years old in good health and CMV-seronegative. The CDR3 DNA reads TGTGCCAGCACCAACACAGATACGCAGTATTTT. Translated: CASTNTDTQYF.